Listed here is a single TCR beta chain. Its antigen is unidentified. With the 5' RACE reads reprocessed, TCRdb shows one record per CDR3 protein and no DNA. The table for this sample gives about 140,000 distinct CDR3 sequences. Germline CDR1 and CDR2: SEHNR and FQNEAQ (reference sequence). This CDR3 contains 15 residues. The entry originates in a study of T cells expressing NK-cell markers. Overall study findings and caveats: These clonotypes, the leaders elsewhere, also led the CD3+CD56-NKG2C+ fraction in a handful of donors.

J is TRBJ2-1 and V is TRBV7-9; TCRdb's assignment of TRBD1 cannot be checked, as there is no DNA. The source material was blood T cells: a sorted CD56 or NKG2C T cell subset, CD4+ or CD8+ T cells, or bulk PBMC T cells (not recorded which). This clonotype was sampled from a man younger than 30 in good health. This chain's CDR3 is CASSPPLGRNNEQFF. Variable domain in full (rest from reference TRBV7-9 and TRBJ2-1): DTGVSQNPRHKITKRGQNVTFRCDPISEHNRLYWYRQTLGQGPEFLTYFQNEAQLEKSRLLSDRFSAERPKGSFSTLEIQRTEQGDSAMYLCASSPPLGRNNEQFFGPGTRLTVL.